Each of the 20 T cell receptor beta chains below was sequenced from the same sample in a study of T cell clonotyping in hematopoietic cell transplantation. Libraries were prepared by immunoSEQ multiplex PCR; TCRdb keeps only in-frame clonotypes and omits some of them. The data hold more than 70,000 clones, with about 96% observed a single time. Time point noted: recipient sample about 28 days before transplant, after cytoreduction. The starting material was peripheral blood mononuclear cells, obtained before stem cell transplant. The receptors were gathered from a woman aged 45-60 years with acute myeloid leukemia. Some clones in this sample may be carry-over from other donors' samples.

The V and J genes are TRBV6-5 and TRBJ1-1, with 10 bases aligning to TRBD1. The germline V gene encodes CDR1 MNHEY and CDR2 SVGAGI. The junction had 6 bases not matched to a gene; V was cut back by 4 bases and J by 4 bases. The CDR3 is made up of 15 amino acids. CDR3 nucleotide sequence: TGTGCCAGCAGTTCCCGACAGGGGGCAGGCACTGAAGCTTTCTTT. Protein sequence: CASSSRQGAGTEAFF.

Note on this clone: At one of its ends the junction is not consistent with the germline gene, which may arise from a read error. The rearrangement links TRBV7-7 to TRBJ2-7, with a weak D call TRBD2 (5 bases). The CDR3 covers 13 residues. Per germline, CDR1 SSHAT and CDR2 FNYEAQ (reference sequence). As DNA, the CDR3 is TGTGCTAGCAGCCCAAGGACTGGAAACGAGCAGTACTTC. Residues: CASSPRTGNEQYF.

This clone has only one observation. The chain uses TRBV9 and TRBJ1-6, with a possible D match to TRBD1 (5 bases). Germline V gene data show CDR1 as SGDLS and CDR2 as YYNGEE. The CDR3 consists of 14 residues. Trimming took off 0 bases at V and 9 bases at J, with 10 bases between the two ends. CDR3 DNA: TGTGCCAGCAGCGTAGATGGGGGGGGTTCACCCCTCCACTTT. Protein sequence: CASSVDGGGSPLHF.

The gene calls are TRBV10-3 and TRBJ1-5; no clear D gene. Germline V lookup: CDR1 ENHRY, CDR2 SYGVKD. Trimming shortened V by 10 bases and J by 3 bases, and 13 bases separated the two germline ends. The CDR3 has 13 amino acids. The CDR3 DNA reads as TGTGCCACCGCCTCGGGCGACAATCAGCCCCAGCATTTT. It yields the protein CATASGDNQPQHF.

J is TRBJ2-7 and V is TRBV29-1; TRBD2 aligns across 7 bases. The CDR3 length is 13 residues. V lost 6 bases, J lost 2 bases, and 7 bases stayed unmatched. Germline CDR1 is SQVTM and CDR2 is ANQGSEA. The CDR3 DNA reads TGCAGCGTCGCTAGCGGCCGGACCTACGAGCAGTACTTC. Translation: CSVASGRTYEQYF.

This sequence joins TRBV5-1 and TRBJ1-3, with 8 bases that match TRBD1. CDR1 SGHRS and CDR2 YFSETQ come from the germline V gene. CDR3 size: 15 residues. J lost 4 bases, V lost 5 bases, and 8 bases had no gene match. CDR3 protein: CASRMGRGQGNTIYF. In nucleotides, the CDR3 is TGCGCCAGCAGAATGGGCAGGGGGCAAGGAAACACCATATATTTT.

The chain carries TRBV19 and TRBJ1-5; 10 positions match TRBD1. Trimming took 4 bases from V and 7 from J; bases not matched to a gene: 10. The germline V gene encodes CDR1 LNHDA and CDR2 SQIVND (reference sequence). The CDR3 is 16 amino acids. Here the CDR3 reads CASSTGGGTGVQPQHF. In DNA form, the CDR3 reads TGTGCCAGTAGTACAGGGGGCGGGACAGGGGTCCAGCCCCAGCATTTT.

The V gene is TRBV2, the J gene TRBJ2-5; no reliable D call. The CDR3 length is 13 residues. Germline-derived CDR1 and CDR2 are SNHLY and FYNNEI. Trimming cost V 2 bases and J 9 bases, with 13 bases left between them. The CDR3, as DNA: TGTGCCAGCAGTGAATCCGGTGGATTGGCCCAGTACTTC. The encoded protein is CASSESGGLAQYF.

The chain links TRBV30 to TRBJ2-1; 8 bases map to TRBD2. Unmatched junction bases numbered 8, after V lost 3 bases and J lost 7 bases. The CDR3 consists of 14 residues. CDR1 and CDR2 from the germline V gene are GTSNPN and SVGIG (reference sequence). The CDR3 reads CAWRGWREVNEQFF. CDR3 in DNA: TGTGCCTGGAGGGGATGGCGGGAGGTTAATGAGCAGTTCTTC.

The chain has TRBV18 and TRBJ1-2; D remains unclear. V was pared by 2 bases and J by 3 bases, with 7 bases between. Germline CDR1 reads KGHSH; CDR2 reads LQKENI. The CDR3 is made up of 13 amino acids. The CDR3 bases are TGTGCCAGCTCACCAAGCGATGACTATGGCTACACCTTC. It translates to CASSPSDDYGYTF.

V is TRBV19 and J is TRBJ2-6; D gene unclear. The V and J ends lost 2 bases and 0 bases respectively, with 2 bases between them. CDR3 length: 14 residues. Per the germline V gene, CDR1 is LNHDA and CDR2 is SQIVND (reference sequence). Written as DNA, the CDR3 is TGTGCCAGTAGTATAAACTCTGGGGCCAACGTCCTGACTTTC. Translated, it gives CASSINSGANVLTF.

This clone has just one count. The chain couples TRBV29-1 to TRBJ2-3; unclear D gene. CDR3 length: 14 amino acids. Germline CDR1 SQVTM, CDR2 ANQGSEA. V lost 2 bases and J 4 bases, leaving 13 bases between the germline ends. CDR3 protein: CSVESEYPPDTQYF. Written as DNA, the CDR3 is TGCAGCGTTGAATCCGAGTACCCTCCAGATACGCAGTATTTT.

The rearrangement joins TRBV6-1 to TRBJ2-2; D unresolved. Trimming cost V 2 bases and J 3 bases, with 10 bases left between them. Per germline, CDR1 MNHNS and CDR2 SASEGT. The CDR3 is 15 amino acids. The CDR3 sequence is CASSELLLDTGELFF. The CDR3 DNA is TGTGCCAGCAGTGAACTCCTTTTGGACACCGGGGAGCTGTTTTTT.

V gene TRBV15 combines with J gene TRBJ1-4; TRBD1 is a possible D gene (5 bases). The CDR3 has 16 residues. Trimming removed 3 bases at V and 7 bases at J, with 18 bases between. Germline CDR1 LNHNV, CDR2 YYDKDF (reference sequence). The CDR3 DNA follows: TGTGCCACCAGCAGCAAACCGGCCGCAGGGTCTGAAAAACTGTTTTTT. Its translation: CATSSKPAAGSEKLFF.

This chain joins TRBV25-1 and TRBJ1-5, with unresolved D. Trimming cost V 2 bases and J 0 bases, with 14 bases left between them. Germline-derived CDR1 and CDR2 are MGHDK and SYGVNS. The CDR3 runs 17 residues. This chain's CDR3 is CASSEPSPLDSNQPQHF. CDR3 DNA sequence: TGTGCCAGCAGTGAACCGTCGCCCTTGGATAGCAATCAGCCCCAGCATTTT.

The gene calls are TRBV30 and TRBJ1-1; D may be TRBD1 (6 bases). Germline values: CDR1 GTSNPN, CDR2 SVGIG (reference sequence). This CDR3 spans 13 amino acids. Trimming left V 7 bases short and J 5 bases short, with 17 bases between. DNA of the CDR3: TGTGCCTCCAATACAGGGTCTGGAACTGAAGCTTTCTTT. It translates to CASNTGSGTEAFF.

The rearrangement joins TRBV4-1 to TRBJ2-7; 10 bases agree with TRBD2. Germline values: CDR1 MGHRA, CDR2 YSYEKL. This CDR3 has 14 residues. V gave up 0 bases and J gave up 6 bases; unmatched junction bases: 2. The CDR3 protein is CASSQDPSGSEQYF. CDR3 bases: TGCGCCAGCAGCCAAGATCCTAGCGGGAGCGAGCAGTACTTC.

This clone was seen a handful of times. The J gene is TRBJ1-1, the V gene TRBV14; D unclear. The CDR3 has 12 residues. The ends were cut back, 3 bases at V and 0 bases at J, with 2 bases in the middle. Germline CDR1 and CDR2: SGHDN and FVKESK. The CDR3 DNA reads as TGTGCCAGCAGCCAGATGAACACTGAAGCTTTCTTT. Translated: CASSQMNTEAFF.

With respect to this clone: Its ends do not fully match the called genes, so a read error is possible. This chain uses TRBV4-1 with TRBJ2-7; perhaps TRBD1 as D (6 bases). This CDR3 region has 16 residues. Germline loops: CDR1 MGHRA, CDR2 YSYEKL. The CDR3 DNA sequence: TGCGCCAGTAGCCAAGCCTTCGGGCAGGGGATTTACGAGCAGTACTTC. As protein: CASSQAFGQGIYEQYF.

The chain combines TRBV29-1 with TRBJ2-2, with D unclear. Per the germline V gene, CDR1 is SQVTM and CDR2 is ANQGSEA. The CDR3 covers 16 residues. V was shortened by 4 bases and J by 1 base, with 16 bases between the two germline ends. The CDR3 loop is CSVGISRTLNTGELFF. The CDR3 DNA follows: TGCAGCGTTGGGATCTCAAGGACCCTGAACACCGGGGAGCTGTTTTTT.